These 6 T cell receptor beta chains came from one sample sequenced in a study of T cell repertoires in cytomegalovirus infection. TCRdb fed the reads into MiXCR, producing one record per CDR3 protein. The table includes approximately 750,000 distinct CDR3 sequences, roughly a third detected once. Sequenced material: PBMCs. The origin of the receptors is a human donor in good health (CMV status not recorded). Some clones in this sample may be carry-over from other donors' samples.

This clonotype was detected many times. In nucleotides, the CDR3 is TGTGCCAGCAGCCCAGTTGTACGGGGACAGGGGCCCCTCCGGGCCAACGTCCTGACTTTC. The encoded protein is CASSPVVRGQGPLRANVLTF. The J gene is TRBJ2-6, the V gene TRBV12-3 or TRBV12-4, with 10 bases matching TRBD1. The CDR3 contains 20 residues. Trimming removed 6 bases from V and 5 bases from J; junction bases left unmatched: 19.

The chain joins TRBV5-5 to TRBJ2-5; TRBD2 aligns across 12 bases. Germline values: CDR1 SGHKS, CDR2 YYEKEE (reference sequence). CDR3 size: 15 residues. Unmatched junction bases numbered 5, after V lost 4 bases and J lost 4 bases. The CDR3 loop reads CASSKTSGRGETQYF. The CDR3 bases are TGTGCCAGCAGCAAGACTAGCGGGAGAGGAGAGACCCAGTACTTC.

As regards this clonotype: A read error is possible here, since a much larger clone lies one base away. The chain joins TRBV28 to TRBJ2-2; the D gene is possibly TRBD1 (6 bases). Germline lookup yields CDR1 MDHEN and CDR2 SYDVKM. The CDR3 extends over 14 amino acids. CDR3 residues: CAISLLGATGELFF. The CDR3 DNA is TGTGCCATCAGTTTATTGGGGGCGACCGGGGAGCTGTTTTTT.

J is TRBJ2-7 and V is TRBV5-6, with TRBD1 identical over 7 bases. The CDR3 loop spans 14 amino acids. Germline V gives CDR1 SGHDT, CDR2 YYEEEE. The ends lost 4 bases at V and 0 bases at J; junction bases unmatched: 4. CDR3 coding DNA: TGTGCCAGCAGCGACGGGACAGCCTCCTACGAGCAGTACTTC. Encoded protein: CASSDGTASYEQYF.

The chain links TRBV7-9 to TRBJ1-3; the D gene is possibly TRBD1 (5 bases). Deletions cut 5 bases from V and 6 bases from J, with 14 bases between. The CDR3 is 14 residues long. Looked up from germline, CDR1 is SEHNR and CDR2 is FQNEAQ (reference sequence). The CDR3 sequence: CASSGGVNVNTIYF. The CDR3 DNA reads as TGTGCCAGCAGCGGAGGGGTTAACGTAAACACCATATATTTT.

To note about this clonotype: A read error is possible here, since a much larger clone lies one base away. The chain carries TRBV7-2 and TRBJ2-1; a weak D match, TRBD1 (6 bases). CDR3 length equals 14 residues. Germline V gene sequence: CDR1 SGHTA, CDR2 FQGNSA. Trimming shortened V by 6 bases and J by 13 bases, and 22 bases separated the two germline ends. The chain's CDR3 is CASRRHTGTSDQFF. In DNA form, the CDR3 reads TGTGCCAGCAGGCGTCACACAGGGACGAGTGATCAGTTCTTC. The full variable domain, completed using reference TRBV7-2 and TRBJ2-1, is GAGVSQSPSNKVTEKGKDVELRCDPISGHTALYWYRQSLGQGLEFLIYFQGNSAPDKSGLPSDRFSAERTGGSVSTLTIQRTQQEDSAVYLCASRRHTGTSDQFFGPGTRLTVL.